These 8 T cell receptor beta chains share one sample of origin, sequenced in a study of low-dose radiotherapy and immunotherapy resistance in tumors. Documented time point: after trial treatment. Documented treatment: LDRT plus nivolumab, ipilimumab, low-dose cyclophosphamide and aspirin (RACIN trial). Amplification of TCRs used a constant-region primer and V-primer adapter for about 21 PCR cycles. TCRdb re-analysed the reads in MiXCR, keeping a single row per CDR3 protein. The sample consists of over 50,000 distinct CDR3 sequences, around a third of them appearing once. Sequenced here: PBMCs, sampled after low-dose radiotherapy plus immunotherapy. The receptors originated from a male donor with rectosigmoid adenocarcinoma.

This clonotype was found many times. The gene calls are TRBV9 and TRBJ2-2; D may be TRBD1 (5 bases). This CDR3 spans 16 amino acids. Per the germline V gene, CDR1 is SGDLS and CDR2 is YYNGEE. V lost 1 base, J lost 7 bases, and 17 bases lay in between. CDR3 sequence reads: CASSVKQDPLGGELFF. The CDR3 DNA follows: TGTGCCAGCAGCGTAAAACAGGACCCCCTCGGCGGGGAGCTGTTTTTT.

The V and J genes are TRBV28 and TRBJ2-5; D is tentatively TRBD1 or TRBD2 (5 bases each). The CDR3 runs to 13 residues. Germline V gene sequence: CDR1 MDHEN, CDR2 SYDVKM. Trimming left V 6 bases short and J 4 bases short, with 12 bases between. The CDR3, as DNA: TGTGCCAGCAGGACAGTGGGGACAGAGACCCAGTACTTC. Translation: CASRTVGTETQYF.

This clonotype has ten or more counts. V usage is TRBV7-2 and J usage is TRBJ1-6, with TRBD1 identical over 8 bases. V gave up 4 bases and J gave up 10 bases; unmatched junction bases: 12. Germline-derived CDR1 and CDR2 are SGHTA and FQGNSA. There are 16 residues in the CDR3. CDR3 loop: CASSSPRQGRRSPLHF. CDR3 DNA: TGTGCCAGCAGCTCCCCCCGACAGGGGCGCAGGTCACCCCTCCACTTT.

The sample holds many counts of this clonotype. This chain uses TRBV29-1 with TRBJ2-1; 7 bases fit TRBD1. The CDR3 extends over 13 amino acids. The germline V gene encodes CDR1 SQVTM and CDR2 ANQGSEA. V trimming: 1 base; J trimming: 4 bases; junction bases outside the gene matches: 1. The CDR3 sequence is CSVEGTGYNEQFF. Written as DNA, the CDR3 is TGCAGCGTTGAAGGGACAGGTTACAATGAGCAGTTCTTC.

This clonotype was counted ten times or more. For the CDR3, the DNA is TGTGCCAGCAACCCACAGGGAATTGACCACGAGCAGTACTTC. It codes for CASNPQGIDHEQYF. The chain links TRBV25-1 to TRBJ2-7; D is perhaps TRBD1 (6 bases). The germline V gene encodes CDR1 MGHDK and CDR2 SYGVNS. V lost 7 bases to trimming and J lost 5 bases, with 18 bases between them. The CDR3 is made up of 14 amino acids.

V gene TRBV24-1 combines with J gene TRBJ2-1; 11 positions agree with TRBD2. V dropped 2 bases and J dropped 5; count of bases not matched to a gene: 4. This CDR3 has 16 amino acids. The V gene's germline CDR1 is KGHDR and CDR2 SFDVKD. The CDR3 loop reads CATSDSSGRNDNEQFF. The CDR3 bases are TGTGCCACCAGTGATTCTAGCGGGAGGAACGACAATGAGCAGTTCTTC.

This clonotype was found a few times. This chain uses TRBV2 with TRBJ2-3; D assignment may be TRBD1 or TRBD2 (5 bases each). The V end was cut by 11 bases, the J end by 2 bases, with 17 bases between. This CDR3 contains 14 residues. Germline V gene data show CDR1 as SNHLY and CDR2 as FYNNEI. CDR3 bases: TGTGCCCCCTACGGGGCGGAAGACACAGATACGCAGTATTTT. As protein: CAPYGAEDTDTQYF.

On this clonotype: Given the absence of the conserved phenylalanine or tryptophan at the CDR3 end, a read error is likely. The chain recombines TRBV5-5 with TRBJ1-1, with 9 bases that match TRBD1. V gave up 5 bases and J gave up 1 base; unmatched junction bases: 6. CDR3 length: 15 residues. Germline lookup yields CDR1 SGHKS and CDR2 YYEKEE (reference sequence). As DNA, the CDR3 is TGTGCCAGCAGATCACAGGGGGCTGGGAACACTGAAGCTTTCGTT. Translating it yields CASRSQGAGNTEAFV.